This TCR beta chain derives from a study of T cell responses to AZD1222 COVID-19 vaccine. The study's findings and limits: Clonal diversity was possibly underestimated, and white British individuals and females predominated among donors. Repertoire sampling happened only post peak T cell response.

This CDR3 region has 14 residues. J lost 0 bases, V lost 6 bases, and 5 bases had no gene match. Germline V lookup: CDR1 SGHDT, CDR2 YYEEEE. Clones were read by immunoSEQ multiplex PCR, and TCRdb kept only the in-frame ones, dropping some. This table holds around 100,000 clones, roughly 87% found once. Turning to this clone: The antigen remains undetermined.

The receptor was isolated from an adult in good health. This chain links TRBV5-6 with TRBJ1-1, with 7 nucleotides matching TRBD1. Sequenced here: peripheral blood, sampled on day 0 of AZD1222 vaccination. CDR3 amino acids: CASIRQGVNTEAFF. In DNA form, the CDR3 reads TGTGCCAGCATCAGACAGGGAGTGAACACTGAAGCTTTCTTT.